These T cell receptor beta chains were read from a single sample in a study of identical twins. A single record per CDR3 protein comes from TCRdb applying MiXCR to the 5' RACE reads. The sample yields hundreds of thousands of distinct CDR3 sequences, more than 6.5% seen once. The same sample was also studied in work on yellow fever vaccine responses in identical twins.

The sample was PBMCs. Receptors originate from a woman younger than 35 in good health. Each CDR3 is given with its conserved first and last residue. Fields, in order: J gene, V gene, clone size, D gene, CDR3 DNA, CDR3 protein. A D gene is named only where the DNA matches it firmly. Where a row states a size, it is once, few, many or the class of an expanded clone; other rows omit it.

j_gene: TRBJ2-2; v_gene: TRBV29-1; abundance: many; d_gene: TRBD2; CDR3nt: TGCAGCGTTAACAGCGGGGGTGCGAACACCGGGGAGCTGTTTTTT; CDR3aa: CSVNSGGANTGELFF
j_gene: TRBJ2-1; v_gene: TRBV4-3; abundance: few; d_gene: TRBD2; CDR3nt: TGCGCCAGCAGCCAAGAGGGATACACTAGCGGGAGGAAGTACTACAATGAGCAGTTCTTC; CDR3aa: CASSQEGYTSGRKYYNEQFF
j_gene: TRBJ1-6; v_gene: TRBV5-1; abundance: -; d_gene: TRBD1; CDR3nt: TGCGCCAGCAGCTTGAGAGGGACAGGTCCATCGCCGGTTTCACCCCTCCACTTT; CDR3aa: CASSLRGTGPSPVSPLHF
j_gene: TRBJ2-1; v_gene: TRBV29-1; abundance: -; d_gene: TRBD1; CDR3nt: TGCAGCGCCGCGGGACAGGGGAACAATGAGCAGTTCTTC; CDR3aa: CSAAGQGNNEQFF
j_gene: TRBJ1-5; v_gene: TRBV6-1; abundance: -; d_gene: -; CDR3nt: TGTGCCAGCACCCCTAGGACAGATAGCAATCAGCCCCAGCATTTT; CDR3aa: CASTPRTDSNQPQHF
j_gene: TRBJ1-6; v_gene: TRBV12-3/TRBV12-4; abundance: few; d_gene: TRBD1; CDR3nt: TGTGCCAGCAGTTCCGGGGGGACAGGTTTGGGTTCACCCCTCCACTTT; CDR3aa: CASSSGGTGLGSPLHF
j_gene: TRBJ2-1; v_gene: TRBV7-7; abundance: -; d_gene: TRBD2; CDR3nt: TGTGCTAGCAGCTTAGGTGGAGGGAGGGGTGTCAATGAGCAGTTCTTC; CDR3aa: CASSLGGGRGVNEQFF
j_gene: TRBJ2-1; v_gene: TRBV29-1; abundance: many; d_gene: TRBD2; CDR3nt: TGCAGCGTTGAAGGAGGACTAGCGACCTACAATGAGCAGTTCTTC; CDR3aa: CSVEGGLATYNEQFF
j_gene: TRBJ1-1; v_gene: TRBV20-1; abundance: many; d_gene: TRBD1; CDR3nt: TGCAGGCCCTCGGGATCAAGCAGACAGGGGAACACTGAAGCTTTCTTT; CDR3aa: CRPSGSSRQGNTEAFF
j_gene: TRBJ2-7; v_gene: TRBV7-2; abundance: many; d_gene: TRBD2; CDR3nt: TGTGCCAGCAGCGCTACTAGCGGGAGGGCGAGCGAGCAGTACTTC; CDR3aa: CASSATSGRASEQYF
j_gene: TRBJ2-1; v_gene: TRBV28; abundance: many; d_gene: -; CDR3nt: TGTGCCAGCAGTTTAGTAACTTACTACAATGAGCAGTTCTTC; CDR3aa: CASSLVTYYNEQFF
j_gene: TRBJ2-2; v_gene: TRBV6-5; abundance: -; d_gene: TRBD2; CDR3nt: TGTGCCAGCAGTTCAGGGACTAGCGGGGATCACACCGGGGAGCTGTTTTTT; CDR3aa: CASSSGTSGDHTGELFF